The clone carrying this T cell receptor beta chain was detected once. Antigen: not known. Repertoires were generated with immunoSEQ multiplex PCR, while TCRdb's copy carries only in-frame clones and drops some. The data show 150,000 to 180,000 clones, 90% to 95% seen once. The sample originates from a study of T cell responses to AZD1222 COVID-19 vaccine. Study-wide results and limits: Targets within unmutated variant regions were reportedly found for nearly half of spike-specific TCRs. Dominant at 160-218 and 743-854, vaccine-associated CD4 TCRs also spanned spike.

The CDR3 extends over 13 amino acids. V lost 8 bases, J lost 1 base, and 11 bases lay in between. The germline CDR1 and CDR2 sequences are MDHEN and SYDVKM. The chain has TRBV28 and TRBJ1-2; weak D call: TRBD1 (5 bases). Sequences were derived from peripheral blood, sampled 28 days after the second AZD1222 dose. The TCR was taken from an adult who received the AZD1222 COVID-19 vaccine. The CDR3 DNA reads TGTGCCAGCGGGCGGGACGGTAACTATGGCTACACCTTC. This gives the protein CASGRDGNYGYTF.